This paragraph covers one T cell receptor (beta chain) sequence. Its recognized antigen is unknown. It has no much larger one-base neighbor in the sample; base qualities were not kept. The sample is drawn from a study of OX40 agonist ivuxolimab in advanced cancers. About the investigation overall: Ivuxolimab was a fully human IgG2 agonistic monoclonal antibody targeting the costimulatory receptor OX40 (CD134). Intravenous ivuxolimab was administered to patients every 2 weeks at six dose levels: 0.01, 0.1, 0.3, 1.5, 3 and 10 mg/kg. Of the approximately 50 dose-escalation patients, hepatocellular carcinoma was present in approximately 20, melanoma in around 15, renal cell carcinoma in 9 and head and neck cancer in 9. In the dose-escalation cohort, approximately 82% of patients were male, and the mean age was about 55 years, with a range of about 20 to 90. Prior anti-PD-1, anti-PD-L1 or anti-CTLA-4 therapy was permitted, and approximately 39% of dose-escalation patients had received checkpoint inhibitors. Partial responses occurred in three dose-escalation patients: two with cutaneous melanoma and one with hepatocellular carcinoma. Peripheral TCRbeta sequencing aimed to test whether ivuxolimab altered TCR sequence diversity and caused clonal T-cell expansion. The paper reports the monotherapy dose-escalation portion (N of about 50 patients) of the phase I ivuxolimab trial. General conclusions and limits of the study: In partial responders in the 0.1-3.0 mg/kg groups, normalized peripheral clonal expansion was found to be among the lowest, especially among CD8+ T cells. Low levels of normalized T-cell clonal expansion were also seen in some patients who did not respond. At doses of 0.1 to 3.0 mg/kg, clonal expansion of both CD4+ and CD8+ blood T cells was observed from baseline to week 6. The antigen specificity of the peripheral T cells that underwent clonal expansion was not determined. After ivuxolimab, expanded clones were on average more numerous among CD8+ T cells than among CD4+ T cells.

The trial excluded patients who had a history of autoimmune disease or who were on systemic immunosuppression. In every dose cohort, peripheral blood was drawn for TCR sequencing at baseline, cycle 4 day 1, and cycle 7 day 1. Samples were obtained from an open-label, multicenter, first-in-human phase I dose-escalation trial of ivuxolimab. The trial enrolled adults with locally advanced or metastatic head and neck squamous cell, hepatocellular, melanoma or renal cell carcinoma. Before TCR sequencing, CD4+ T cells and CD8+ T cells were sorted from peripheral blood as separate populations. As encoded in the germline V gene (reference sequence), CDR1 is MNHNY while CDR2 is SVGAGI. The junction shows trimming of 6 bases on V and 4 bases on J, plus 10 bases between the germline ends. Spanning cysteine to phenylalanine, the CDR3 consists of 14 amino acids. Only CDR3 DNA is held: 42 bases, read in frame from base 1.

To sequence the TCRbeta CDR3 region, genomic DNA was isolated from the sorted cells. The immunoSEQ Assay was used to sequence the TCRbeta CDR3 regions. This immuneACCESS table, as held by TCRdb, lists in-frame sequences with V and J called but not all clones. Of the missing ones, under half trace to an unresolved V gene in checked studies; the others have no known cause. Here the sample has tens of thousands of clones; 80% to 85% occur a single time. About 5% of the sample goes to the ten largest clones. The sequence was obtained from an adult with an advanced solid tumor such as melanoma, head and neck, liver or kidney cancer. The specimen comprised CD4+ or CD8+ T cells sorted from blood, sampled in a trial of the OX40 agonist ivuxolimab. The rearrangement joined TRBV6-6 to TRBJ1-6; possibly the D gene is TRBD1, per 6 matching bases. The CDR3 protein is CASSRTEYNSPLHF. In nucleotide form, the sequence is TGTGCCAGCAGCCGGACAGAATATAATTCACCCCTCCACTTT.